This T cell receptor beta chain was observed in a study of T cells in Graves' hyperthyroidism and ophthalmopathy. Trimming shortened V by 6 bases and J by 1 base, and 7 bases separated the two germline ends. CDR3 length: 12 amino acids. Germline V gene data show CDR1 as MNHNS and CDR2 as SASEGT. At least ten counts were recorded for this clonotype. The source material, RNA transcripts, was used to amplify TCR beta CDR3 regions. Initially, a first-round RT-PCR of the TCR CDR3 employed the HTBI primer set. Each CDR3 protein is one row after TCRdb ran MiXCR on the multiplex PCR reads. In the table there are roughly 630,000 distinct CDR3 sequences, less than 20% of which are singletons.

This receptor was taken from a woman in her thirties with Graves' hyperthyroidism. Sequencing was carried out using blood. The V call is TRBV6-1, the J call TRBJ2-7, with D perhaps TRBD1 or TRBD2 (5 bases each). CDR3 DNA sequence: TGTGCCAGCAGCGGGGCTTCCTACGAGCAGTACTTC. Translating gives CASSGASYEQYF.